Here is one TCR beta chain with its context. These data come from a study of blood T cell repertoires in COVID-19. Study background: Some COVID-19 samples were acute and others convalescent; all came from the United States, Italy and Spain. In each case, the material was cDNA or gDNA derived from T cells, B-cell-depleted T cells, or PBMCs.

This CDR3 has 16 residues. Deletions cut 3 bases from V and 6 bases from J, with 18 bases between. CDR1 and CDR2 from the germline V gene are MNHEY and SVGEGT. Per the original methods: From reference gene primer amplification, estimates of nucleated cell counts were derived. Profiled with immunoSEQ multiplex PCR; TCRdb holds only in-frame clones, not every one. The DNA gave D and trimming, while V, J and clone size come from that table. The sample includes around 170,000 clones, 84% seen only once; the top ten take roughly 14%. Input material: peripheral blood. The gene calls are TRBV6-2 or TRBV6-3 and TRBJ1-5; maybe TRBD1 (5 bases). The source is a man aged 18 to 30 with active or convalescent COVID-19. The CDR3 reads CASSYNPGHWGQPQHF. Here the CDR3 DNA reads TGTGCCAGCAGTTATAACCCAGGACATTGGGGTCAGCCCCAGCATTTT.